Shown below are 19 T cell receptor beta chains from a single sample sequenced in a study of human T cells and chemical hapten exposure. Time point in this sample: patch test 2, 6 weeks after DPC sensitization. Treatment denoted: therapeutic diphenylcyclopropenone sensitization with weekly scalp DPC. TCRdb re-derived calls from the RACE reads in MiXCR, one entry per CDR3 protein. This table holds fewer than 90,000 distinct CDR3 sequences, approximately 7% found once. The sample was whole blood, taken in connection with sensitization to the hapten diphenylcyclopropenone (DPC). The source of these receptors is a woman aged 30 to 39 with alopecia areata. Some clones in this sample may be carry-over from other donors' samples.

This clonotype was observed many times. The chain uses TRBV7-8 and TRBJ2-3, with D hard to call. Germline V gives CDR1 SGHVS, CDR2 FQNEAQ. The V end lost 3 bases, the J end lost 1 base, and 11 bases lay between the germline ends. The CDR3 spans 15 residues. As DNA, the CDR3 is TGTGCCAGCAGCTTCGGTGGATCAGGCACAGATACGCAGTATTTT. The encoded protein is CASSFGGSGTDTQYF. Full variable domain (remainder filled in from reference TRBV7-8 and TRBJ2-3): GAGVSQSPRYKVAKRGQDVALRCDPISGHVSLFWYQQALGQGPEFLTYFQNEAQLDKSGLPSDRFFAERPEGSVSTLKIQRTQQEDSAVYLCASSFGGSGTDTQYFGPGTRLTVL.

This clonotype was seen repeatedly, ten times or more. The CDR3 region has the DNA TGTGTCAGCGAGGGGGGCACAGATACGCAGTATTTT. It yields the protein CVSEGGTDTQYF. This chain links TRBV10-3 with TRBJ2-3, with D possibly TRBD1 on 6 matching bases. The CDR3 spans 12 residues. Germline values: CDR1 ENHRY, CDR2 SYGVKD.

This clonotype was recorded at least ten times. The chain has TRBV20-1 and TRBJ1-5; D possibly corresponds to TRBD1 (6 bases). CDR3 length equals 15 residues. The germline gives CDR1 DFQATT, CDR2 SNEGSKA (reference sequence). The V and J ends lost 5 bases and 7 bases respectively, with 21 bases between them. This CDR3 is CSAGPSTGVGQPQHF. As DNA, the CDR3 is TGCAGTGCTGGGCCATCGACAGGAGTGGGCCAGCCCCAGCATTTT.

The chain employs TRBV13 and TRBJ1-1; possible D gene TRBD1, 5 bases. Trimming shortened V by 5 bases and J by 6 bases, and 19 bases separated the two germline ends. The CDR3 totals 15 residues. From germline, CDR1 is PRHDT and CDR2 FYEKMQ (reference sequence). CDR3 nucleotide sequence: TGTGCCAGCAGCCCCAACGCGGGGCATGACGCTGAAGCTTTCTTT. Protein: CASSPNAGHDAEAFF.

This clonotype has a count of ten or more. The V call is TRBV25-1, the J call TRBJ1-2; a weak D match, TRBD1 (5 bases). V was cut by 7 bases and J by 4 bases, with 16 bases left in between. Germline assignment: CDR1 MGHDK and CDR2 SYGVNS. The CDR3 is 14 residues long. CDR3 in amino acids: CASKGQGRFYGYTF. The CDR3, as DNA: TGTGCCAGCAAGGGCCAGGGACGGTTCTATGGCTACACCTTC.

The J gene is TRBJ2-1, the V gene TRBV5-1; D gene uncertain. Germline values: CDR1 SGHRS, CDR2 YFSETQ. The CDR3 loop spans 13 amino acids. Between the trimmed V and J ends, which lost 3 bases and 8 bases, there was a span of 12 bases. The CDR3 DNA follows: TGCGCCAGCAGCTGGGAAGGGCCAGATGAGCAGTTCTTC. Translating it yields CASSWEGPDEQFF.

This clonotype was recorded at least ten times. DNA of the CDR3: TGCAGTGCTAGAGATCTATTAGAGGGGTTTCCACGAAAATCCTACGAGCAGTACTTC. It specifies CSARDLLEGFPRKSYEQYF. The chain combines TRBV20-1 with TRBJ2-7; the D gene could be TRBD1 or TRBD2 (5 bases each). Trimming shortened V by 0 bases and J by 1 base, and 25 bases separated the two germline ends. The CDR3 loop spans 19 amino acids. Germline-derived CDR1 and CDR2 are DFQATT and SNEGSKA (reference sequence).

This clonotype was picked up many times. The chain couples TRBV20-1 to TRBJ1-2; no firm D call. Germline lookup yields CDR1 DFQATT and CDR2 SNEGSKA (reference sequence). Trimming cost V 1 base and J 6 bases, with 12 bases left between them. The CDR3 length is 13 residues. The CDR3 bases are TGCAGTGCTAGAGGGACGGATGTGGATGGCTACACCTTC. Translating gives CSARGTDVDGYTF.

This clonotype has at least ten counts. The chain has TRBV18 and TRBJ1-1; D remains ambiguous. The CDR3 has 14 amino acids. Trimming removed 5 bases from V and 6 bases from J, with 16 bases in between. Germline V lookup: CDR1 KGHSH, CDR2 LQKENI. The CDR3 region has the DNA TGTGCCAGCTCATCTCAAGAGGGAAGGTCTGAAGCTTTCTTT. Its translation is CASSSQEGRSEAFF.

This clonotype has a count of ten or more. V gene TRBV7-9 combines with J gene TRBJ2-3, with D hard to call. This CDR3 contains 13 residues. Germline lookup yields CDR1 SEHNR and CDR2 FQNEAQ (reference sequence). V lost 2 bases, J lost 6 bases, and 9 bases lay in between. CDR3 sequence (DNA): TGTGCCAGCAGCTTACCCCCAAGGGATACGCAGTATTTT. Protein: CASSLPPRDTQYF.

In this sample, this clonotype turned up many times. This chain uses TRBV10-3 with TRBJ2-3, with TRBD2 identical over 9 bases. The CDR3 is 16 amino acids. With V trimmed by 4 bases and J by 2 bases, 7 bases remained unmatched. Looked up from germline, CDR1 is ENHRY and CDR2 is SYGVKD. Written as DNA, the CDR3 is TGTGCCATCAGTGGGGGGCTAGCGGGGCCCACAGATACGCAGTATTTT. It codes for CAISGGLAGPTDTQYF.

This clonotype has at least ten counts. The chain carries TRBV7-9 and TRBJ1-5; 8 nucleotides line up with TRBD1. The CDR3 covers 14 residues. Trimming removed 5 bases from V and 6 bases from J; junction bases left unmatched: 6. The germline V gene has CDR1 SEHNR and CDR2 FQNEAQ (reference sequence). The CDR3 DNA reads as TGTGCCAGCAGCCCCAGGGGGCCAGGTCAGCCCCAGCATTTT. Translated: CASSPRGPGQPQHF.

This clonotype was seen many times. The CDR3 protein is CASSFKLNTEAFF. Written as DNA, the CDR3 is TGTGCCAGCAGTTTCAAATTGAACACTGAAGCTTTCTTT. V and J are TRBV6-5 and TRBJ1-1; D not certain. The length of the CDR3 is 13 residues. In germline, CDR1 is MNHEY, CDR2 SVGAGI. Trimming shortened V by 4 bases and J by 0 bases, and 6 bases separated the two germline ends.

The CDR3 DNA follows: TGCGCCAGCAGGGAGGACGATAATTCACCCCTCCACTTT. Its translation: CASREDDNSPLHF. The chain uses TRBV5-1 and TRBJ1-6, with D unclear. There are 13 residues in the CDR3. Trimming removed 5 bases at V and 5 bases at J, with 8 bases between. The germline V gene has CDR1 SGHRS and CDR2 YFSETQ.

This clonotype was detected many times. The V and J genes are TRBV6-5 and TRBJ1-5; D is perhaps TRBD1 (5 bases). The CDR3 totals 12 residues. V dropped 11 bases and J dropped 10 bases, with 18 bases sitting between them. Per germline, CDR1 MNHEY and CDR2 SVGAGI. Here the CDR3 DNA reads TGTGCCTCCAGAGCGGGGGTCGGTCCCCAGCATTTT. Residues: CASRAGVGPQHF.

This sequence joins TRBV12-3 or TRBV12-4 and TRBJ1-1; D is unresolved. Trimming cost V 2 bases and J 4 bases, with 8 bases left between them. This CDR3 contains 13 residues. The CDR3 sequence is CASSLRDTTEAFF. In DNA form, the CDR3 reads TGTGCCAGCAGTTTAAGGGATACCACTGAAGCTTTCTTT.

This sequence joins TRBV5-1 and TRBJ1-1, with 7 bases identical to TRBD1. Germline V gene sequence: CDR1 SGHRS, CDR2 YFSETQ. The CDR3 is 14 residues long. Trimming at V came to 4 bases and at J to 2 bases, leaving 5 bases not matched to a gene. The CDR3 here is CASSRDSYNTEAFF. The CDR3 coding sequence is TGCGCCAGCAGCCGGGACAGTTATAACACTGAAGCTTTCTTT. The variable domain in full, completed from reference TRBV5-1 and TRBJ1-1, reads KAGVTQTPRYLIKTRGQQVTLSCSPISGHRSVSWYQQTPGQGLQFLFEYFSETQRNKGNFPGRFSGRQFSNSRSEMNVSTLELGDSALYLCASSRDSYNTEAFFGQGTRLTVV.

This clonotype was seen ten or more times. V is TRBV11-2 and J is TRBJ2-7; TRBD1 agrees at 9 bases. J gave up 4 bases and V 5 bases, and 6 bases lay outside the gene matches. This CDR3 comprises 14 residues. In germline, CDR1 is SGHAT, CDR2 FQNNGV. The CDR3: CASSARDRVYEQYF. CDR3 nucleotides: TGTGCCAGCAGCGCCCGGGACAGGGTGTACGAGCAGTACTTC. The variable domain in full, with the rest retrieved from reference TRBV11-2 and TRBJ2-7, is EAGVAQSPRYKIIEKRQSVAFWCNPISGHATLYWYQQILGQGPKLLIQFQNNGVVDDSQLPKDRFSAERLKGVDSTLKIQPAKLEDSAVYLCASSARDRVYEQYFGPGTRLTVT.

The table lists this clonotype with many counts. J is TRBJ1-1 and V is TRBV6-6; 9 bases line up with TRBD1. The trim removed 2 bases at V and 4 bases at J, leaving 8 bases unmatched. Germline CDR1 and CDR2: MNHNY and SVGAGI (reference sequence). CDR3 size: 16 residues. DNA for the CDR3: TGTGCCAGCAGTTACCTACGGACAGGGGTGGTCACTGAAGCTTTCTTT. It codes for CASSYLRTGVVTEAFF.